These 4 T cell receptor beta chains were sequenced from one sample in a study of cytotoxic CD8 clonotypes in ibrutinib-treated CLL. Profiling relied on immunoSEQ multiplex PCR, and the TCRdb table lists in-frame clones only, not all of them. The sample lists about 8,600 clones; under 85% were seen once. Source: PBMCs, taken before ibrutinib treatment. These receptors were obtained from a human donor with chronic lymphocytic leukemia.

The chain has TRBV5-4 and TRBJ1-5, with D unclear. CDR3 length equals 14 residues. Looked up from germline, CDR1 is SGHNT and CDR2 is YYREEE (reference sequence). The germline V and J ends were trimmed by 4 bases and 5 bases, with 13 bases remaining between them. CDR3 amino acids: CASSAAGRDQPQHF. The CDR3 nucleotides are TGTGCCAGCAGCGCCGCCGGGCGGGATCAGCCCCAGCATTTT.

A few counts support this clone. The CDR3, as DNA: TGCAGCGTTGAAGGGACTTCCTTCGGGACTGAAGCTTTCTTT. Protein: CSVEGTSFGTEAFF. The chain carries TRBV29-1 and TRBJ1-1; D is undetermined. The CDR3 loop spans 14 amino acids. V dropped 1 base and J dropped 5 bases, with 14 bases sitting between them. Germline V gene data show CDR1 as SQVTM and CDR2 as ANQGSEA.

The chain combines TRBV14 with TRBJ1-1; D not certain. The V gene lost 2 bases and the J gene lost 1 base, with 5 bases spanning the gap. CDR1 and CDR2 (germline): SGHDN, FVKESK. CDR3 length equals 13 residues. This CDR3 reads CASSQLQNTEAFF. Here the CDR3 DNA reads TGTGCCAGCAGCCAACTTCAGAACACTGAAGCTTTCTTT.

The rearrangement uses TRBV29-1 and TRBJ2-5, with D hard to call. Per the germline V gene, CDR1 is SQVTM and CDR2 is ANQGSEA. Trimming took off 4 bases at V and 2 bases at J, with 11 bases between the two ends. CDR3 size: 13 residues. The DNA for the CDR3 is TGCAGCGTTGTCTTTAGTTGGCAAGAGACCCAGTACTTC. Translating it yields CSVVFSWQETQYF.